This TCR beta chain was obtained from a study of T cells in Graves' hyperthyroidism and ophthalmopathy (dated by TCRdb to between 2017 and 2020). The study in broad terms: Peripheral blood was collected at initial diagnosis, before any treatment. A discovery cohort of fewer than 110 patients, fewer than 50 with Graves' ophthalmopathy and more than 55 with stable Graves' hyperthyroidism, was used to find distinguishing TCR V-J signatures. Prospective prediction of ophthalmopathy was tested in an independent validation cohort consisting of roughly 19 hyperthyroidism patients and around 17 patients who later progressed to ophthalmopathy. The roughly 91 discovery patients were randomly split 7:3 into training and test sets. Thyroid tissue and blood T-cell repertoires from six or seven Graves' hyperthyroidism patients were also compared in the study. Following sampling, methimazole starting at 30 mg daily was given to hyperthyroidism patients, and high-dose intravenous methylprednisolone was given to ophthalmopathy patients. The paper describes TCR Vbeta CDR3 sequencing of roughly 130 peripheral blood samples, made up of around 41 ophthalmopathy patients, 70 to 75 hyperthyroidism patients and about 17 progressor patients.

The table lists this clonotype with many counts. Its antigen is unknown. No base quality values were provided; no much bigger clone lies one nucleotide off. The CDR3, from cysteine to phenylalanine, totals 15 residues. Only the CDR3 part of the read is kept: 45 bases, read in frame from the first base. The germline ends are 17 bases apart after V is trimmed by 4 bases and J by 4 bases. CDR1 and CDR2, looked up from the germline V gene, are SGHRS and YFSETQ. In the ophthalmopathy patients, disease was moderately to severely active, with a Clinical Activity Score of 3 or more, a NOSPECS grade of 4 or more, and a duration of less than 3 months. Patients with uncontrolled infections, other autoimmune diseases, pregnancy or lactation were excluded. Diagnoses relied on clinical symptoms, serum thyroxine and TRAb, thyroid ultrasound and orbital computed tomography. PBMCs were separated from 8 to 10 ml of fresh peripheral blood using Ficoll-Paque density gradient centrifugation. Total RNA was extracted with Trizol reagent, and quality was checked on an Agilent 2100 Bioanalyzer.

Amplification of TCR beta CDR3 regions was carried out from RNA transcripts. The first round of RT-PCR for the TCR CDR3 was performed with the HTBI primer set and the Qiagen OneStep RT-PCR kit. The libraries were constructed in a second round of multiplex PCR and then size-selected and purified. Sequencing of the libraries was done on an Illumina HiSeq2000 using paired-end 100 bp reads. Turning to the authors' computational methods: SOAPnuke was used to process the raw data, throwing out any read that contained adapters or uncalled bases, had a mean Phred below 15, or lacked an exact constant-primer or identifier match. High-quality paired reads were merged with COPE v1.2.5, and unique nucleotide sequences were defined as clonotypes. Clonotypes were aligned to IMGT TRBV, TRBD and TRBJ reference segments using MiTCR v1.1. The analysis was restricted to V-J combinations with a frequency above 0.0001, which together covered about 99% of the repertoires. A TCS score was defined as the ratio between F50 (clonal expansion) and ExV (chaos), using BLOSUM62-based TCRdist between CDR3 peptides within each V-J. Welch's t-statistics and random forest reduced roughly 500 V-J features to 13, which were used in a naive Bayes classifier (R e1071). TCRdb reran the public reads through fastp at Q25 and MiXCR, keeping productive beta chains. Merged by CDR3 protein, the rows form single entries marked with the most common genes and DNA. The V and J calls and clone size come from TCRdb's table, not from the authors' own analysis. The sample profile shows 330,000 or so distinct CDR3 sequences; about a sixth of them were found once. Roughly 16% of the sample lies in the top ten.

General conclusions and limits of the study: In validation, the model predicted progression to ophthalmopathy a median of roughly 6.2 months before onset, with about 67% sensitivity and roughly 77% specificity. Sample size was not statistically predetermined, and investigators were not blinded to group allocation. A model built on a 13 V-J signature distinguished ophthalmopathy from stable hyperthyroidism, reaching about 88% sensitivity and 81.08% specificity in cross-validation and 80%/75% in testing. Most expanded thyroid clonotypes (frequency above 0.001) were also detected in blood, suggesting blood repertoires may reflect thyroid immune responses.

The chain is assembled from TRBV5-1 and TRBJ2-5; the D gene is perhaps TRBD1, on 6 matching bases. Sequencing was done on a sample of blood. The origin of this receptor is a middle-aged woman with Graves' ophthalmopathy. The DNA sequence is given as TGCGCCAGCAGCCAAAGACAGGACCGGGGAGAGACCCAGTACTTC. This yields the protein CASSQRQDRGETQYF.